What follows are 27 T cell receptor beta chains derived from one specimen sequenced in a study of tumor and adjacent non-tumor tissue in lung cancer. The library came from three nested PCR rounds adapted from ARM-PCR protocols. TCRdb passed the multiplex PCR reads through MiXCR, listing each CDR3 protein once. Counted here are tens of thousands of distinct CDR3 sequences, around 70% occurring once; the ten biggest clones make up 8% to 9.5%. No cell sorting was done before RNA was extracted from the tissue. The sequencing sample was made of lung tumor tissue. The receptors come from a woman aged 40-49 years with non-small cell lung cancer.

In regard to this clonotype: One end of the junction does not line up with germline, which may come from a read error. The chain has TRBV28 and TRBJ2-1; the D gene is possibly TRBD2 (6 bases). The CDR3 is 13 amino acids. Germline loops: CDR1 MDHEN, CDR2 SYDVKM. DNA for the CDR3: TGTGCCCGCAGTTTATTCCCAGCGGGCCCCGGAATCTTC. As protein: CARSLFPAGPGIF.

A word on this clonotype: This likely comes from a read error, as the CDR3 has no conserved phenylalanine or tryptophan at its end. CDR3 DNA sequence: TGTGCCAGCAGCCAGGTGCGGGGTGACCATGGCTACACCCTC. It encodes CASSQVRGDHGYTL. The chain links TRBV4-1 to TRBJ1-2; no firm D call. The CDR3 extends over 14 amino acids. CDR1 and CDR2 from the germline V gene are MGHRA and YSYEKL.

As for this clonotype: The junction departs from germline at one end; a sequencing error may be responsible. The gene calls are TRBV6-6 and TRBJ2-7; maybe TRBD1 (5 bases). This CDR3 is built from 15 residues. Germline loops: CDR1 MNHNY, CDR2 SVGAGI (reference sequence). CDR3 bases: TGTGCCAGCAGTCTGGGCCCACAGGCCTACTACAAGCAGTATTTC. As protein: CASSLGPQAYYKQYF.

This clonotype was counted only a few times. The CDR3 DNA sequence: TGTGCCAGCAGTGAGCAGCAGGTTTCGGGGGAGCTGTTTTTT. This sequence encodes CASSEQQVSGELFF. The genes are TRBV2 and TRBJ2-2; D ambiguous. This CDR3 has 14 residues. CDR1 and CDR2 (germline): SNHLY, FYNNEI. V was pared by 3 bases and J by 8 bases, with 13 bases between. The full variable domain, rest sourced from reference TRBV2 and TRBJ2-2, is EPEVTQTPSHQVTQMGQEVILRCVPISNHLYFYWYRQILGQKVEFLVSFYNNEISEKSEIFDDQFSVERPDGSNFTLKIRSTKLEDSAMYFCASSEQQVSGELFFGEGSRLTVL.

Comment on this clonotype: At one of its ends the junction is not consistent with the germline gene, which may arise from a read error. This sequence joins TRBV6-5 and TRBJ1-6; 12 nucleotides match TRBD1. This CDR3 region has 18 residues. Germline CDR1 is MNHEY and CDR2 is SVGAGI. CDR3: CVNSYAIPGQGANSLLHF. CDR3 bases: TGTGTCAACAGTTACGCGATCCCGGGACAGGGGGCTAATTCACTCCTCCACTTT.

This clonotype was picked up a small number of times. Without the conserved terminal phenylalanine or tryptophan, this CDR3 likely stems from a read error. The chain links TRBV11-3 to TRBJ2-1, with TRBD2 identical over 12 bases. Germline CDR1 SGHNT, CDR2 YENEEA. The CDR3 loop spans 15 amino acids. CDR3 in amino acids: CASSPRTSGTNKQFL. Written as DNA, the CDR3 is TGTGCCAGCAGCCCGAGGACTAGCGGGACCAATAAGCAGTTCCTC.

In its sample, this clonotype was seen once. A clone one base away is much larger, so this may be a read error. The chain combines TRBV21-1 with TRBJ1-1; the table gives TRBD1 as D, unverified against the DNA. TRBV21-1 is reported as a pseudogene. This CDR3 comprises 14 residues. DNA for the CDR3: TGTGCCAGCAACAAAGGCCGGGACAGGGGTCGGGCTTTCTTT. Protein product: CASNKGRDRGRAFF.

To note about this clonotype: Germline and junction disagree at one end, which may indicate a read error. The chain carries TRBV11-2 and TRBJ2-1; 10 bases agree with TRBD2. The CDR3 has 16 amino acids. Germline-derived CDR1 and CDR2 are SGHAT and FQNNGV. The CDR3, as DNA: TGTGCTAGCAGCTTAGCGCCACTAGCGGGGCGCAATGAGCTGTTCTTC. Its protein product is CASSLAPLAGRNELFF.

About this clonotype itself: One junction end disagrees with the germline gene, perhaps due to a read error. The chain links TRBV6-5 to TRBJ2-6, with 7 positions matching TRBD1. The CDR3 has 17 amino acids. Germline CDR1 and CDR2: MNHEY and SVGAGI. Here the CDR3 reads CASSRQGSYYGANVLTF. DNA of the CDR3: TGTGCCAGCAGCAGACAGGGAAGCTACTATGGGGCCAACGTCTTGACTTTC.

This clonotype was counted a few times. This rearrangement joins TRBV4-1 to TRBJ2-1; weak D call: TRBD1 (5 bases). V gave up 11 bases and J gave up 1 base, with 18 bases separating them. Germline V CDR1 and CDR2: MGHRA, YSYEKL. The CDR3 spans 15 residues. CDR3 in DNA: TGCGCCGACAGCCTAAGCTCAGGGTCCTACAATGAGCAGTTCTTC. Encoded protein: CADSLSSGSYNEQFF.

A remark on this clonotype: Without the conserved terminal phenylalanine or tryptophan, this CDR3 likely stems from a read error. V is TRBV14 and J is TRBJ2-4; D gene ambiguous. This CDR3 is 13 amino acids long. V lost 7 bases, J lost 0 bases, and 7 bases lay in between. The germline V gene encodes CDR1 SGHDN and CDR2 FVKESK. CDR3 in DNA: TGTGCCAGCAACCAGGCAGCCAAAAACATTCAGTACGTC. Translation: CASNQAAKNIQYV.

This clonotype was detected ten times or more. The CDR3 sequence is CASSRGVGDIQYF. The DNA of the CDR3 is TGTGCCAGCAGCCGTGGGGTCGGGGACATTCAGTACTTC. The chain joins TRBV7-9 to TRBJ2-4, with a tentative D call TRBD2 (5 bases). CDR1 and CDR2 from the germline V gene are SEHNR and FQNEAQ (reference sequence). V was shortened by 5 bases and J by 8 bases, with 13 bases between the two germline ends. The CDR3 spans 13 residues.

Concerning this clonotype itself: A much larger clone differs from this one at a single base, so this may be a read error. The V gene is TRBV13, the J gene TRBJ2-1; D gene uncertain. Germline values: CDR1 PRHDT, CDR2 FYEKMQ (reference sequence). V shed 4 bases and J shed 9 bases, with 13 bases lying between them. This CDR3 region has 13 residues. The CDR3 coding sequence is TGTGCCAGCAGCTCGTACGGGCGCAGTGAGCAGTTCTTC. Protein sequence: CASSSYGRSEQFF. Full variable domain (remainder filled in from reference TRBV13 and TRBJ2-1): AAGVIQSPRHLIKEKRETATLKCYPIPRHDTVYWYQQGPGQDPQFLISFYEKMQSDKGSIPDRFSAQQFSDYHSELNMSSLELGDSALYFCASSSYGRSEQFFGPGTRLTVL.

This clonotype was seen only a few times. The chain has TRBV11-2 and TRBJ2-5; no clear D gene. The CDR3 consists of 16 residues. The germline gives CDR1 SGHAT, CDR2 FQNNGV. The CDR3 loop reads CVCSFTNVGIGETQYF. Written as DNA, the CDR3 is TGTGTCTGCAGCTTCACAAACGTGGGGATCGGAGAGACCCAGTACTTC.

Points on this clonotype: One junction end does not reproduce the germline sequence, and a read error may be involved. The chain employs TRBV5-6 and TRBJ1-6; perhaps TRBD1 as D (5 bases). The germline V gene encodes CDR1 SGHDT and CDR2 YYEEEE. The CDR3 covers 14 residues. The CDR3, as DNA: TGCGCCAGCAGCTTTGGACATGATAATTCACCCCTCCATTTT. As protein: CASSFGHDNSPLHF.

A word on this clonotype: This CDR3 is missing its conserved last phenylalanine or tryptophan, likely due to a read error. The CDR3 is CNAVPHSSGQETQYI. The CDR3 nucleotides are TGCAATGCTGTTCCTCACTCTAGCGGACAAGAGACCCAGTACATC. V gene TRBV20-1 combines with J gene TRBJ2-5; TRBD2 agrees at 7 bases. Germline CDR1 and CDR2: DFQATT and SNEGSKA (reference sequence). This CDR3 region has 15 residues.

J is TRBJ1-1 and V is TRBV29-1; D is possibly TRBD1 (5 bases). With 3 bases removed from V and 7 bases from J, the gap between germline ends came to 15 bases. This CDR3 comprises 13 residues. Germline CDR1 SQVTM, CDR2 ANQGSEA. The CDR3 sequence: CSVDGEWGSEAFF. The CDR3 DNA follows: TGCAGCGTTGATGGTGAGTGGGGCAGTGAAGCTTTCTTT.

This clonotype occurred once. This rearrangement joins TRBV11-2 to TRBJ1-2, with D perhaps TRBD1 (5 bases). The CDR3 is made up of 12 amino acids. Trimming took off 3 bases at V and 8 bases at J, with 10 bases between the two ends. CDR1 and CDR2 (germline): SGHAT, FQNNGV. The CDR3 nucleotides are TGTGCCAGCAGCTTCGGACAAGAAGGCTACACCTTC. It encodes CASSFGQEGYTF.

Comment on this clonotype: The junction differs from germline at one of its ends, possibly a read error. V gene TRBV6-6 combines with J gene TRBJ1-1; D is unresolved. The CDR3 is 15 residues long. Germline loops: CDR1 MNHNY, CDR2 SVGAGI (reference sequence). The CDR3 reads CASSYYMVVNTEAFF. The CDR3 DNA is TGTGCCAGCAGCTACTACATGGTTGTAAACACTGAAGCTTTCTTT.

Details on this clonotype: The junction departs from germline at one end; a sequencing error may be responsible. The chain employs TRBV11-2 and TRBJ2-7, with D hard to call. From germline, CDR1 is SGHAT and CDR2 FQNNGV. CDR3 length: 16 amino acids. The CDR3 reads CTSSPLGGQEYYEQYF. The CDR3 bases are TGTACCAGCAGCCCCCTCGGTGGGCAGGAGTACTACGAACAGTACTTC.

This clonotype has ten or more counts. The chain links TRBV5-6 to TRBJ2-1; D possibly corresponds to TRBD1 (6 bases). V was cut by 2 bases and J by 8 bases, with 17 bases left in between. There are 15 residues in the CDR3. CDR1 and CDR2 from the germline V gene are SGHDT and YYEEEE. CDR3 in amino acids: CASSFVGQGLDEQFF. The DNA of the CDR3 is TGTGCCAGCAGCTTCGTAGGGCAGGGGCTCGATGAGCAGTTCTTC.

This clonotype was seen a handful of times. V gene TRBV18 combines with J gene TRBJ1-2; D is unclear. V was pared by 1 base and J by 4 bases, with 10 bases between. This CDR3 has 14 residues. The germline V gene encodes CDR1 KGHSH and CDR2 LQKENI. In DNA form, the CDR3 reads TGTGCCAGCTCACCACGGCTGGCCACCTATGGCTACACCTTC. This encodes CASSPRLATYGYTF.

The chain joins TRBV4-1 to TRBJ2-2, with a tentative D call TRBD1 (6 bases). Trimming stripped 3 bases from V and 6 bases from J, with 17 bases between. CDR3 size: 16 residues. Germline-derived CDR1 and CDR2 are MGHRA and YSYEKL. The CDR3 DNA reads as TGCGCCAGCAGCCATTGGGGAAGGGGGACGGCCGGGGAGCTGTTTTTT. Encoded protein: CASSHWGRGTAGELFF.

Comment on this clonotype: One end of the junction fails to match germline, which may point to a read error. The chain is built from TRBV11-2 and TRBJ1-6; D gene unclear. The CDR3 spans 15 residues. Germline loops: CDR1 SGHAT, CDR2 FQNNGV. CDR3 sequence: CASSLAPGNNTPLHF. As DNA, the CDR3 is TGTGCCAGCAGCTTAGCCCCGGGGAATAATACACCCCTTCACTTT. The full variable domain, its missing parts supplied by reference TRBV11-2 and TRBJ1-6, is EAGVAQSPRYKIIEKRQSVAFWCNPISGHATLYWYQQILGQGPKLLIQFQNNGVVDDSQLPKDRFSAERLKGVDSTLKIQPAKLEDSAVYLCASSLAPGNNTPLHFGNGTRLTVT.

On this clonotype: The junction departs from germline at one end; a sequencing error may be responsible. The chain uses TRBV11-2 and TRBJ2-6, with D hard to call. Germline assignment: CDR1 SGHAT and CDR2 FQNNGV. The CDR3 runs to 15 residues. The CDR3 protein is CAGSLEASGTNVLTF. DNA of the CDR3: TGTGCCGGCAGCTTAGAGGCTTCTGGGACCAACGTCCTGACTTTC.

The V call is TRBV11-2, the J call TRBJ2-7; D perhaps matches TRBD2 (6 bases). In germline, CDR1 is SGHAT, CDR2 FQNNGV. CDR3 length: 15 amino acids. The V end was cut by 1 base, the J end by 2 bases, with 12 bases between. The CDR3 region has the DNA TGTGCCAGCAGCTTAGTGGCTAGCGTCACCTACGAGCAGTACTTC. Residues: CASSLVASVTYEQYF.

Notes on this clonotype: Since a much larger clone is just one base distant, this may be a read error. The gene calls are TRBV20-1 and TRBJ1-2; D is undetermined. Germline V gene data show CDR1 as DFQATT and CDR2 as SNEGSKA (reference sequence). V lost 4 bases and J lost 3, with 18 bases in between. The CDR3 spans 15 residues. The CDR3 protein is CSANTSRPGDYGYTF. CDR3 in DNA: TGCAGTGCTAACACGAGCAGGCCGGGCGACTATGGCTACACCTTC.